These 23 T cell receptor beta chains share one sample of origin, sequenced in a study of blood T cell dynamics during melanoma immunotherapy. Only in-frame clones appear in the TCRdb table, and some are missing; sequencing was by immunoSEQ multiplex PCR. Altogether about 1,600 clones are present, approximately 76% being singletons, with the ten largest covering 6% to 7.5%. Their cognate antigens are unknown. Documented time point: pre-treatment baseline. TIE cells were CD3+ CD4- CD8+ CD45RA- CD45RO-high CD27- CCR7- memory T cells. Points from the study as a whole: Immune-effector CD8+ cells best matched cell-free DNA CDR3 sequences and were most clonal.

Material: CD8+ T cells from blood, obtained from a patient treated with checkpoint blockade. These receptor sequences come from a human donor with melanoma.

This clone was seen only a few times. CDR3 amino acids: CASSAEVNSPLHF. As DNA, the CDR3 is TGTGCCAGCAGCGCTGAAGTGAATTCACCCCTCCACTTT. The rearrangement links TRBV9 to TRBJ1-6; no definite D call. CDR3 length equals 13 residues. V lost 3 bases and J lost 7, with 8 bases in between. Germline V gene lookup returns CDR1 SGDLS and CDR2 YYNGEE. The complete variable domain, with remaining parts taken from reference TRBV9 and TRBJ1-6, reads DSGVTQTPKHLITATGQRVTLRCSPRSGDLSVYWYQQSLDQGLQFLIQYYNGEERAKGNILERFSAQQFPDLHSELNLSSLELGDSALYFCASSAEVNSPLHFGNGTRLTVT.

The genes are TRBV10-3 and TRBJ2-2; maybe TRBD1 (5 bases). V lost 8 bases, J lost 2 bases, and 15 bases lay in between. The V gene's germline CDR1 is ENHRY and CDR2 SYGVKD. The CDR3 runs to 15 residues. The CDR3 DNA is TGTGCCATCGGGGCAGGGCTTACAAACACCGGGGAGCTGTTTTTT. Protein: CAIGAGLTNTGELFF.

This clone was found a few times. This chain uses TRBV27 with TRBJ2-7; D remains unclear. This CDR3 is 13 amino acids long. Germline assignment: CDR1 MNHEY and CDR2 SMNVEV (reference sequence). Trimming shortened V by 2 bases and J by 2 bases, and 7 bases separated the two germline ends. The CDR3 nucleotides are TGTGCCAGCAGTTTACTCGACACCTACGAGCAGTACTTC. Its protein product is CASSLLDTYEQYF.

The CDR3 here is CASRDSHTDTQYF. Here the CDR3 DNA reads TGTGCCAGCCGGGACAGTCACACAGATACGCAGTATTTT. This chain links TRBV25-1 with TRBJ2-3, with 7 positions matching TRBD1. CDR1 is MGHDK and CDR2 is SYGVNS in the germline V gene. V dropped 8 bases and J dropped 2; count of bases not matched to a gene: 4. The CDR3 loop spans 13 amino acids. The full variable domain, rest sourced from reference TRBV25-1 and TRBJ2-3, is EADIYQTPRYLVIGTGKKITLECSQTMGHDKMYWYQQDPGMELHLIHYSYGVNSTEKGDLSSESTVSRIRTEHFPLTLESARPSHTSQYLCASRDSHTDTQYFGPGTRLTVL.

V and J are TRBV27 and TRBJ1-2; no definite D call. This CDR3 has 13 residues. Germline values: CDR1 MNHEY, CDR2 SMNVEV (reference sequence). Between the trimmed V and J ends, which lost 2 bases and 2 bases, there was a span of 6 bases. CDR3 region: CASSLAENYGYTF. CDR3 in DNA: TGTGCCAGCAGTTTAGCGGAGAACTATGGCTACACCTTC.

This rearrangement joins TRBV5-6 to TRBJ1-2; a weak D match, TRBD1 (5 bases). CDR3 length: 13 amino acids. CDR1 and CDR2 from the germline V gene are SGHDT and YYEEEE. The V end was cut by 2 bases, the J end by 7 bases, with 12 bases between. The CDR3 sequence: CASSLRQFSGYTF. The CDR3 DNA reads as TGTGCCAGCAGCTTACGACAGTTTTCTGGCTACACCTTC.

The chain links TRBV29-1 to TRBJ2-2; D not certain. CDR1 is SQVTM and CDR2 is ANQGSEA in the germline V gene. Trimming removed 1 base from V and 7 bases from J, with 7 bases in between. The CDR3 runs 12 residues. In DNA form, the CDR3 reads TGCAGCGTTGAAGTCCTAGGCGGGGAGCTGTTTTTT. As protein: CSVEVLGGELFF.

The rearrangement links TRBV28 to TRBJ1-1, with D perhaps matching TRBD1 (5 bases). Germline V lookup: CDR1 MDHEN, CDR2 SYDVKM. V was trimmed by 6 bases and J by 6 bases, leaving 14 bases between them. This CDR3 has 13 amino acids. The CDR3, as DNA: TGTGCCAGCAGGGGAGAGGGGTTCTCTGAAGCTTTCTTT. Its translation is CASRGEGFSEAFF.

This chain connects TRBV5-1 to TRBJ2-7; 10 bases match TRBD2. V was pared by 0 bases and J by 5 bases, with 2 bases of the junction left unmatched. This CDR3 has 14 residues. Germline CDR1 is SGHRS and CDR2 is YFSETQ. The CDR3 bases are TGCGCCAGCAGCTTGGCCAGCGGGAGGGACGAGCAGTACTTC. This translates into CASSLASGRDEQYF.

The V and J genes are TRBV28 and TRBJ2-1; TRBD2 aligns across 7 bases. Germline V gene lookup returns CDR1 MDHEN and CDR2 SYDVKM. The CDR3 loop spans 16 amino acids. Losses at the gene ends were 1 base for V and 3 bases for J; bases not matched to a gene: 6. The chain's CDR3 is CASSLSGGSHYNEQFF. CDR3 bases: TGTGCCAGCAGTTTATCGGGCGGGAGTCACTACAATGAGCAGTTCTTC.

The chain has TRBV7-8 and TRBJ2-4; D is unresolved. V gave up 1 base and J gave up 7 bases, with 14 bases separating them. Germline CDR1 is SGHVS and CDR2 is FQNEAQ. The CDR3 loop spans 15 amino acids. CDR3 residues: CASSLVWQAGNIQYF. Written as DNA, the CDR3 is TGTGCCAGCAGCTTAGTTTGGCAGGCCGGGAACATTCAGTACTTC.

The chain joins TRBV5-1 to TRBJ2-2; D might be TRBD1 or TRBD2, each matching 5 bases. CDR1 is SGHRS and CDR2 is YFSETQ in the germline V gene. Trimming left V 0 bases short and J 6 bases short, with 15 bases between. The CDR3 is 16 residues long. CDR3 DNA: TGCGCCAGCAGCTTGGCTGGGGCCGCCGGGGCCGGGGAGCTGTTTTTT. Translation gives CASSLAGAAGAGELFF.

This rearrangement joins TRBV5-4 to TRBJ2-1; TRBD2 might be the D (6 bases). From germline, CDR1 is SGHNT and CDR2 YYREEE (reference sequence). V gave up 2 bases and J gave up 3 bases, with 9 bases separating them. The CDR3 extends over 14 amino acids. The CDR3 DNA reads TGTGCCAGCAGCTTCGGACTACGCTACAATGAGCAGTTCTTC. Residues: CASSFGLRYNEQFF. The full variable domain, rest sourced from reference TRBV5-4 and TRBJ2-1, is ETGVTQSPTHLIKTRGQQVTLRCSSQSGHNTVSWYQQALGQGPQFIFQYYREEENGRGNFPPRFSGLQFPNYSSELNVNALELDDSALYLCASSFGLRYNEQFFGPGTRLTVL.

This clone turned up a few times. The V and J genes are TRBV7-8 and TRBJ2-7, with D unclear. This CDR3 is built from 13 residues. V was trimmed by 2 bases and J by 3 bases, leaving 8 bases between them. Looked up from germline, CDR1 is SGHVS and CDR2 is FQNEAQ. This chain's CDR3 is CASSLSSYYEQYF. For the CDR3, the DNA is TGTGCCAGCAGCTTATCCTCCTACTACGAGCAGTACTTC.

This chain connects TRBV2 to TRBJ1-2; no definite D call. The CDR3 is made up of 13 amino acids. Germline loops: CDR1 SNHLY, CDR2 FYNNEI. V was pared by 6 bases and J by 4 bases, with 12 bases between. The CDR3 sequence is CASSPTGSYGYTF. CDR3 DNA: TGTGCCAGCAGCCCCACGGGTTCCTATGGCTACACCTTC.

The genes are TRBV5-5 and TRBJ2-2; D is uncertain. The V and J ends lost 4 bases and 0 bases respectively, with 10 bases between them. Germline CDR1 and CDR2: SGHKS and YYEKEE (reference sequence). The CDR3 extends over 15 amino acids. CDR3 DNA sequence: TGTGCCAGCAGCGTAGGACGGACGAACACCGGGGAGCTGTTTTTT. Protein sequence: CASSVGRTNTGELFF.

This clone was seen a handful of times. This CDR3 reads CASSLIATGPRGRSLYF. CDR3 bases: TGTGCCAGCAGTTTGATAGCCACGGGGCCCAGGGGCCGCTCTTTATATTTT. The chain uses TRBV28 and TRBJ1-3; maybe TRBD1 (6 bases). Trimming shortened V by 3 bases and J by 14 bases, and 29 bases separated the two germline ends. Germline V gives CDR1 MDHEN, CDR2 SYDVKM. This CDR3 is 17 amino acids long.

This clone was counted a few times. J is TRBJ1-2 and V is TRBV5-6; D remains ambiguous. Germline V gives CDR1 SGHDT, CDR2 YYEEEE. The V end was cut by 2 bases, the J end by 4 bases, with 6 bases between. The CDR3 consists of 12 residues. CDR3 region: CASSFSTYGYTF. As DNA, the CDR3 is TGTGCCAGCAGCTTTAGCACCTATGGCTACACCTTC.

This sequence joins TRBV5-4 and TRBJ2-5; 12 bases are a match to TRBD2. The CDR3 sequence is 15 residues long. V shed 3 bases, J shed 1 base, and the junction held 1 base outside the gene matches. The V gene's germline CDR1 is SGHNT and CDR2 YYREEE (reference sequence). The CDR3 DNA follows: TGTGCCAGCAGCTCTAGCGGGAGGGCCCAAGAGACCCAGTACTTC. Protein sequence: CASSSSGRAQETQYF.

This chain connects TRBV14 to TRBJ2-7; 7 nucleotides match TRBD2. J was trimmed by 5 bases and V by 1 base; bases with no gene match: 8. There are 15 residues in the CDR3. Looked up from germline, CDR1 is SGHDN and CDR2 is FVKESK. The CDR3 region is CASSQVGGMADEQYF. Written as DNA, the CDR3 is TGTGCCAGCAGCCAAGTCGGGGGGATGGCGGACGAGCAGTACTTC.

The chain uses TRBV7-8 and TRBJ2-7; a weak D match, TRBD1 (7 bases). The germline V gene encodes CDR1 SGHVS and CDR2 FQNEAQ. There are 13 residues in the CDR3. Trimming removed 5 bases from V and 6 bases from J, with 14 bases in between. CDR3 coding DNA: TGTGCCAGCAGCCCCTTTCAGGGGGGCGAGCAGTACTTC. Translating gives CASSPFQGGEQYF.

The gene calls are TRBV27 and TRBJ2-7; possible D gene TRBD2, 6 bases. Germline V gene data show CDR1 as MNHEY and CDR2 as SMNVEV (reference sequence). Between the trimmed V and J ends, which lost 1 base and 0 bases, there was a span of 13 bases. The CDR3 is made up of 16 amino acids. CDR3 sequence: CASSLLGQGGSYEQYF. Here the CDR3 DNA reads TGTGCCAGCAGTTTATTGGGGCAGGGAGGCTCCTACGAGCAGTACTTC.

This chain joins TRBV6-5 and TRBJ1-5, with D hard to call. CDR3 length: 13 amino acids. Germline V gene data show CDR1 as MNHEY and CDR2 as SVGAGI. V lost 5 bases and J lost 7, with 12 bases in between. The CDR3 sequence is CASSTGSWQPQHF. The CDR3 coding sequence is TGTGCCAGCAGTACGGGGTCGTGGCAGCCCCAGCATTTT.